These 21 T cell receptor beta chains share one sample of origin, sequenced in a study of blood T cell repertoires in COVID-19. This table comes from immunoSEQ multiplex PCR, and its TCRdb copy is limited to in-frame clones, with some not included. The table has some 320,000 clones, about nine tenths seen once. Source material: peripheral blood. The source is a woman in her twenties or thirties who had recovered from COVID-19.

The chain carries TRBV19 and TRBJ2-7, with D possibly matching TRBD2 (5 bases). The CDR3 is 15 residues long. The germline V gene has CDR1 LNHDA and CDR2 SQIVND (reference sequence). V was clipped by 6 bases and J by 7 bases, with 22 bases between them. The CDR3 nucleotides read TGTGCCAGTAGGAACATGGGCATTTCTCCGGGGGAGCAGTACTTC. Its translation is CASRNMGISPGEQYF.

A single count supports this clone. The V gene is TRBV5-5, the J gene TRBJ1-2; no firm D call. Germline V gene sequence: CDR1 SGHKS, CDR2 YYEKEE (reference sequence). Between the trimmed V and J ends, which lost 2 bases and 4 bases, there was a span of 27 bases. This CDR3 is 19 amino acids long. The CDR3, as DNA: TGTGCCAGCAGCTTTGCCGTTTTCGGACGGCCCTCGGAGGGCTATGGCTACACCTTC. It specifies CASSFAVFGRPSEGYGYTF.

CDR3 in amino acids: CASRLQGAKGTEAFF. The CDR3 DNA sequence: TGTGCCAGCAGGTTACAGGGGGCTAAGGGCACTGAAGCTTTCTTT. The chain uses TRBV5-5 and TRBJ1-1; 9 positions match TRBD1. Germline trimming cut 5 bases from V and 4 bases from J; bases unmatched to any gene: 9. Germline CDR1 and CDR2: SGHKS and YYEKEE (reference sequence). This CDR3 is 15 amino acids long.

The chain is built from TRBV24-1 and TRBJ2-1, with 8 positions matching TRBD1. Germline CDR1 reads KGHDR; CDR2 reads SFDVKD. CDR3 size: 17 residues. V lost 4 bases to trimming and J lost 1 base; unmatched junction nucleotides: 8. The DNA for the CDR3 is TGTGCCACCAGTGAATCCGGGACAGGCTTATCCTACAATGAGCAGTTCTTC. Amino acid sequence: CATSESGTGLSYNEQFF.

The chain carries TRBV7-2 and TRBJ1-2, with 8 positions matching TRBD1. The CDR3 runs 16 residues. Germline V gene lookup returns CDR1 SGHTA and CDR2 FQGNSA. Trimming took 0 bases from V and 4 from J; bases not matched to a gene: 7. The CDR3 DNA reads TGTGCCAGCAGCTTAGCCCCCGCAGGGGGCGGCTATGGCTACACCTTC. Translated: CASSLAPAGGGYGYTF.

The V and J genes are TRBV28 and TRBJ1-5; TRBD1 agrees at 8 bases. With V trimmed by 6 bases and J by 0 bases, 13 bases remained unmatched. CDR1 is MDHEN and CDR2 is SYDVKM in the germline V gene. The CDR3 spans 18 residues. The CDR3 DNA reads as TGTGCCAGCAGCTTACGGGACAGGAATTCTTATAGCAATCAGCCCCAGCATTTT. Encoded protein: CASSLRDRNSYSNQPQHF.

V and J are TRBV5-5 and TRBJ1-3; the D gene is possibly TRBD1 (6 bases). The CDR3 has 16 amino acids. V shed 0 bases and J shed 4 bases, with 14 bases lying between them. Germline V gene lookup returns CDR1 SGHKS and CDR2 YYEKEE (reference sequence). The CDR3 loop is CASSLVAGAKGNTIYF. CDR3 sequence (DNA): TGTGCCAGCAGCTTGGTTGCGGGGGCGAAAGGAAACACCATATATTTT.

The rearrangement joins TRBV20-1 to TRBJ1-1; tentative D call: TRBD1 (6 bases). The germline CDR1 and CDR2 sequences are DFQATT and SNEGSKA (reference sequence). The CDR3 covers 13 residues. V was clipped by 3 bases and J by 4 bases, with 12 bases between them. The CDR3 nucleotides read TGCAGTGCTAGTGCATTAGGGGGCACTGAAGCTTTCTTT. Its protein product is CSASALGGTEAFF.

The chain carries TRBV4-3 and TRBJ2-3; 8 bases line up with TRBD2. V shed 0 bases and J 0 bases; nucleotides not matched to a gene: 2. The CDR3 consists of 16 residues. Germline V gene sequence: CDR1 LGHNA, CDR2 YSLEER. The CDR3 region has the DNA TGCGCCAGCAGCCAAGATTTAGCGGGGAGCACAGATACGCAGTATTTT. Its translation: CASSQDLAGSTDTQYF.

The chain is built from TRBV7-3 and TRBJ2-7, with D perhaps TRBD2 (6 bases). Trimming took 0 bases from V and 6 from J, leaving 9 bases between them. The CDR3 extends over 13 amino acids. Looked up from germline, CDR1 is SGHTA and CDR2 is FQGTGA. This chain's CDR3 is CASSLTMGGEQYF. The CDR3 DNA follows: TGTGCCAGCAGCTTAACTATGGGGGGCGAGCAGTACTTC.

The rearrangement joins TRBV6-5 to TRBJ2-1; D gene ambiguous. This CDR3 has 11 amino acids. V gave up 8 bases and J gave up 4 bases, with 6 bases separating them. Looked up from germline, CDR1 is MNHEY and CDR2 is SVGAGI. The CDR3 region is CASHGYNEQFF. In DNA form, the CDR3 reads TGTGCCAGCCACGGGTACAATGAGCAGTTCTTC.

This sequence joins TRBV7-9 and TRBJ1-5; TRBD1 aligns across 9 bases. This CDR3 has 16 amino acids. In germline, CDR1 is SEHNR, CDR2 FQNEAQ (reference sequence). With V trimmed by 4 bases and J by 5 bases, 9 bases remained unmatched. The CDR3 sequence is CASSSGQGSGDQPQHF. The CDR3 DNA reads as TGTGCCAGCAGCTCAGGACAGGGGAGTGGGGATCAGCCCCAGCATTTT. Together with reference TRBV7-9 and TRBJ1-5, the CDR3 gives the full variable domain: DTGVSQNPRHKITKRGQNVTFRCDPISEHNRLYWYRQTLGQGPEFLTYFQNEAQLEKSRLLSDRFSAERPKGSFSTLEIQRTEQGDSAMYLCASSSGQGSGDQPQHFGDGTRLSIL.

The chain recombines TRBV4-1 with TRBJ1-2; possible D gene TRBD1, 5 bases. The germline V and J ends were trimmed by 1 base and 8 bases, with 20 bases remaining between them. This CDR3 has 16 amino acids. The germline V gene has CDR1 MGHRA and CDR2 YSYEKL. CDR3: CASSQGTRWGEGGYTF. The CDR3 DNA sequence: TGCGCCAGCAGCCAAGGGACCCGGTGGGGGGAGGGCGGCTACACCTTC.

The chain employs TRBV4-3 and TRBJ2-3; D gene ambiguous. V dropped 0 bases and J dropped 3 bases, with 10 bases sitting between them. Looked up from germline, CDR1 is LGHNA and CDR2 is YSLEER. CDR3 length equals 15 residues. The CDR3 spells CASSQDAAATDTQYF. In DNA, the CDR3 is TGCGCCAGCAGCCAAGATGCGGCAGCGACAGATACGCAGTATTTT.

Concerning this clone itself: The sample contains more than one DNA sequence encoding this CDR3. The CDR3 sequence is CASSPPSSYEQYF. Written as DNA, the CDR3 is TGTGCCAGCTCACCTCCGAGCTCCTACGAGCAGTACTTC. The J gene is TRBJ2-7, the V gene TRBV18; the D is unclear. Germline CDR1 reads KGHSH; CDR2 reads LQKENI. V was cut by 3 bases and J by 0 bases, with 6 bases left in between. This CDR3 is 13 amino acids long.

CDR3 sequence reads: CASSASGVASYNSPLHF. The CDR3 DNA follows: TGTGCCAGCAGCGCCAGCGGGGTCGCCTCCTATAATTCACCCCTCCACTTT. The rearrangement uses TRBV7-8 and TRBJ1-6; D is unresolved. Trimming stripped 5 bases from V and 0 bases from J, with 14 bases between. Per germline, CDR1 SGHVS and CDR2 FQNEAQ. The CDR3 spans 17 residues.

V and J are TRBV11-2 and TRBJ1-1, with D tentatively TRBD1 (6 bases). The CDR3 runs to 13 residues. The ends were cut back, 5 bases at V and 3 bases at J, with 10 bases in the middle. Germline CDR1 is SGHAT and CDR2 is FQNNGV. The DNA of the CDR3 is TGTGCCAGCAGCGGCGGGGGCGACACTGAAGCTTTCTTT. Protein: CASSGGGDTEAFF.

This chain joins TRBV19 and TRBJ2-3; 8 positions match TRBD1. Trimming cost V 5 bases and J 0 bases; bases outside gene matches: 7. The CDR3 sequence is 16 residues long. CDR1 and CDR2 from the germline V gene are LNHDA and SQIVND (reference sequence). CDR3 nucleotide sequence: TGTGCCAGTAGTCTGACAGGGGATACTAGCACAGATACGCAGTATTTT. Translating it yields CASSLTGDTSTDTQYF. Combining the CDR3 with reference TRBV19 and TRBJ2-3 gives the whole variable domain DGGITQSPKYLFRKEGQNVTLSCEQNLNHDAMYWYRQDPGQGLRLIYYSQIVNDFQKGDIAEGYSVSREKKESFPLTVTSAQKNPTAFYLCASSLTGDTSTDTQYFGPGTRLTVL.

The chain recombines TRBV9 with TRBJ2-2; 9 bases are a match to TRBD1. With V trimmed by 4 bases and J by 7 bases, 11 bases remained unmatched. Per germline, CDR1 SGDLS and CDR2 YYNGEE. The CDR3 spans 16 residues. The DNA for the CDR3 is TGTGCCAGCAGCCAGACCTCGACAGGGGGTCTCGGGGAGCTGTTTTTT. It encodes CASSQTSTGGLGELFF.

This clone was seen only once. The genes are TRBV6-5 and TRBJ1-1; a weak D match, TRBD1 (6 bases). CDR3 length equals 13 residues. CDR1 is MNHEY, CDR2 SVGAGI, per germline. V gave up 10 bases and J gave up 6 bases, with 18 bases separating them. CDR3: CAIPTGRFAEAFF. In DNA form, the CDR3 reads TGTGCCATCCCGACAGGAAGGTTCGCTGAAGCTTTCTTT.

This clone was found once. The chain carries TRBV7-9 and TRBJ2-3, with TRBD1 matching 8 bases. With 5 bases clipped from V and 1 base from J, the junction kept 8 bases outside the gene matches. Germline V gene sequence: CDR1 SEHNR, CDR2 FQNEAQ (reference sequence). This CDR3 contains 16 residues. The CDR3 coding sequence is TGTGCCAGCAGCCTCTTACCGGGACAGGGCACAGATACGCAGTATTTT. Translating gives CASSLLPGQGTDTQYF. Filled out from reference TRBV7-9 and TRBJ2-3, the complete variable domain reads DTGVSQNPRHKITKRGQNVTFRCDPISEHNRLYWYRQTLGQGPEFLTYFQNEAQLEKSRLLSDRFSAERPKGSFSTLEIQRTEQGDSAMYLCASSLLPGQGTDTQYFGPGTRLTVL.